This TCR beta chain was recovered during a study of blood T cell repertoires in COVID-19. Whole-study context: Samples of COVID-19 (acute and convalescent) were obtained from the United States, Italy and Spain. Nucleic acid was either cDNA or gDNA, and it came from T cells, B-cell-depleted T cells, or PBMCs.

In germline, CDR1 is SGHTA, CDR2 FQGNSA. Between the trimmed V and J ends, which lost 3 bases and 6 bases, there was a span of 17 bases. CDR3 length: 16 amino acids. Original data processing: Amplified reference gene primers provided the basis for estimating nucleated cell counts. TCRdb keeps only in-frame clones here, not all; method: immunoSEQ multiplex PCR. V and J calls and clone size follow that table, whereas D and trimming were derived from the DNA. The sample lists tens of thousands of clones, roughly 92% occurring once. The chain carries TRBV7-2 and TRBJ1-4; no clear D gene. The sequencing input was peripheral blood. The clonotype was recovered from a man aged 45-60 years with active COVID-19. The CDR3 sequence is CASSFPRGSLDEKLFF. CDR3 in DNA: TGTGCCAGCAGCTTCCCGCGAGGGAGCCTAGATGAAAAACTGTTTTTT.